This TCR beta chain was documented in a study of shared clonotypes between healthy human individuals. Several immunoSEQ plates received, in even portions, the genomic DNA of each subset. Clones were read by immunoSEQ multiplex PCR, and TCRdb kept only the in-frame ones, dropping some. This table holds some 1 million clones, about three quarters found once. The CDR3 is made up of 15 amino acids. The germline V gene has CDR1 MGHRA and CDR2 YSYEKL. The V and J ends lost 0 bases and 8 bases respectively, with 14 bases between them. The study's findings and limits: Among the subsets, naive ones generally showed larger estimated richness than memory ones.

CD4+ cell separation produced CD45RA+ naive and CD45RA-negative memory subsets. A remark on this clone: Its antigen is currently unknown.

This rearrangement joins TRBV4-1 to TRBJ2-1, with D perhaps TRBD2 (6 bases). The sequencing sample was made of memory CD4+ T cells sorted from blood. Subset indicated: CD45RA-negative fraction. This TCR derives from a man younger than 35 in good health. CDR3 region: CASSQEPGLRYEQFF. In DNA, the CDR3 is TGCGCCAGCAGCCAAGAACCGGGACTTAGGTATGAGCAGTTCTTC.